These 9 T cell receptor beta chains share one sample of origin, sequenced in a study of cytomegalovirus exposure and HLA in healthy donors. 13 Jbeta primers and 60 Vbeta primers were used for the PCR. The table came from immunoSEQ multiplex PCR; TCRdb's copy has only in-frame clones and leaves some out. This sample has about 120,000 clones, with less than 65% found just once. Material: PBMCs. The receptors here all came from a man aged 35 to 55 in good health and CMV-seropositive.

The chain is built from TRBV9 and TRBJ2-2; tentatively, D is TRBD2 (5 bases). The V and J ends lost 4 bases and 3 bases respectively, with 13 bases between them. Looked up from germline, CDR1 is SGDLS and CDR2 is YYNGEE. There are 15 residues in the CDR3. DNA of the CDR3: TGTGCCAGCAGCCCTTCCCCGGGATACACCGGGGAGCTGTTTTTT. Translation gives CASSPSPGYTGELFF.

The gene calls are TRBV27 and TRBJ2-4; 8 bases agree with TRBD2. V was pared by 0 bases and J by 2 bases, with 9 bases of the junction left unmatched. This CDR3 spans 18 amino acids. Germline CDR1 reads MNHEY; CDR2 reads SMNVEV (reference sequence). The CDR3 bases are TGTGCCAGCAGTTTATCGATCGGGGGGGGGACGACCAAAAACATTCAGTACTTC. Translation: CASSLSIGGGTTKNIQYF.

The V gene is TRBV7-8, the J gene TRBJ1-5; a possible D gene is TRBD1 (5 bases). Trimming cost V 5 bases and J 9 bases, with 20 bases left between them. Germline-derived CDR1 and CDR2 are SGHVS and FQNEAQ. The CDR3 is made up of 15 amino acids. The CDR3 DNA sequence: TGTGCCAGCAGCACTACGACAGTTAATTCCCCGCCCCAGCATTTT. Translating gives CASSTTTVNSPPQHF.

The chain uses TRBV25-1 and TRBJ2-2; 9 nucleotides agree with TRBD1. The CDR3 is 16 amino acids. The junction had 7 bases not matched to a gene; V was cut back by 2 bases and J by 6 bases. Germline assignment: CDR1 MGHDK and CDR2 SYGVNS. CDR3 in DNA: TGTGCCAGCAGTGAAACAAGGGACAGGGAACCCGGGGAGCTGTTTTTT. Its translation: CASSETRDREPGELFF.

CDR3 amino acids: CASIRQGSRELFF. In DNA, the CDR3 is TGTGCCAGCATAAGACAGGGGAGCCGGGAGCTGTTTTTT. The chain uses TRBV28 and TRBJ2-2; TRBD1 aligns across 8 bases. After removal of 7 bases from V and 9 bases from J, the junction contained 7 bases not matched to a gene. The germline CDR1 and CDR2 sequences are MDHEN and SYDVKM. The CDR3 covers 13 residues.

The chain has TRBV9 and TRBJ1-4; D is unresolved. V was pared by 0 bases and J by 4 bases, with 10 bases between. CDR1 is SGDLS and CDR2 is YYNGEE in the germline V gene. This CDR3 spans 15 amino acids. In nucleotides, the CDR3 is TGTGCCAGCAGCGTAGCCCCCGGAGTTAATGAAAAACTGTTTTTT. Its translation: CASSVAPGVNEKLFF.

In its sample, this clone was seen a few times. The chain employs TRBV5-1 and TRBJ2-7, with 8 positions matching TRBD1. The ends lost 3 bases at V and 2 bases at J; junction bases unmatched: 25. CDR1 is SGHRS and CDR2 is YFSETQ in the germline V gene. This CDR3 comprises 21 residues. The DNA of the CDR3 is TGCGCCAGCAGCTCTCATACAGACAGGGGAGGACGTAGGGGCTCGACCTACGAGCAGTACTTC. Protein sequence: CASSSHTDRGGRRGSTYEQYF.

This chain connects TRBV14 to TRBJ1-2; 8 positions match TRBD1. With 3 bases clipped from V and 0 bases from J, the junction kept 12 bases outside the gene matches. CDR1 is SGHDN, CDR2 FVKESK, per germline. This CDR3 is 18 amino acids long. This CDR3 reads CASSQPTGTGRANYGYTF. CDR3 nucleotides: TGTGCCAGCAGCCAGCCCACCGGGACAGGCCGAGCTAACTATGGCTACACCTTC.

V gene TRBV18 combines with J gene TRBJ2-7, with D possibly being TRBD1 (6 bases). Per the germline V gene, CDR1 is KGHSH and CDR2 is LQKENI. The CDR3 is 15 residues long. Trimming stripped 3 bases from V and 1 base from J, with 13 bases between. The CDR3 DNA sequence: TGTGCCAGCTCACCTCGGCAGGGGCAATCCTACGAGCAGTACTTC. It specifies CASSPRQGQSYEQYF.